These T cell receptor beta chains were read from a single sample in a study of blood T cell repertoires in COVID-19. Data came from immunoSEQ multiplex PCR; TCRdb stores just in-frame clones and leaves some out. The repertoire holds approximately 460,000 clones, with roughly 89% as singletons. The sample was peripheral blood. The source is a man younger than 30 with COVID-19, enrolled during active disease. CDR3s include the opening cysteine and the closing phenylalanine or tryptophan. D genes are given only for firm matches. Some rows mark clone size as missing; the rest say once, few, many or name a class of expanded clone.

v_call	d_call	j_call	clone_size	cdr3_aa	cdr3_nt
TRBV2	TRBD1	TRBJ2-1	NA	CAAAKDRFTHEQFF	TGTGCCGCAGCCAAGGACAGGTTCACCCATGAGCAGTTCTTC
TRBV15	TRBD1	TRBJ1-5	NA	CATSDRVTGQPQHF	TGTGCCACCAGCGACAGGGTTACAGGTCAGCCCCAGCATTTT
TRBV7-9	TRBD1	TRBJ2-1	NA	CASSSPRQGPYNEQFF	TGTGCCAGCAGCTCACCGAGACAGGGCCCCTACAATGAGCAGTTCTTC
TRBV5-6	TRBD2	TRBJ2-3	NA	CASSFTRLAGTDTQYF	TGTGCCAGCAGCTTCACGAGACTAGCGGGGACAGATACGCAGTATTTT
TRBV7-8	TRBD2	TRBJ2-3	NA	CAVDREGRTDTQYF	TGTGCCGTTGACCGGGAGGGTCGCACAGATACGCAGTATTTT
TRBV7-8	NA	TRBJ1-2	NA	CASSLRVANYGYTF	TGTGCCAGCAGCCTCAGGGTGGCTAACTATGGCTACACCTTC
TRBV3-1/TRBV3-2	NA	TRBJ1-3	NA	CASSHRVDRNTIYF	TGTGCCAGCAGCCACAGGGTTGACCGAAACACCATATATTTT
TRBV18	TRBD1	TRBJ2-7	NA	CASSPTHDRGHEQYF	TGTGCCAGCTCACCCACGCACGACAGGGGCCACGAGCAGTACTTC
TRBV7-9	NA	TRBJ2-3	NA	CASSLGLETDTQYF	TGTGCCAGCAGCTTAGGGCTAGAAACAGATACGCAGTATTTT
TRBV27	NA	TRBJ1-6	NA	CASSLTYPSSPLHF	TGTGCCAGCAGTCTGACATACCCTAGCTCACCCCTCCACTTT
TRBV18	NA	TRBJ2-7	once	CASSPTSGPRGHEQYF	TGTGCCAGCTCACCAACCTCGGGGCCCAGGGGCCACGAGCAGTACTTC
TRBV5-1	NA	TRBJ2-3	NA	CASSFPQNTDTQYF	TGCGCCAGCAGCTTTCCCCAGAACACAGATACGCAGTATTTT
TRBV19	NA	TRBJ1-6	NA	CASSPVGLWNSPLHF	TGTGCCAGTAGCCCCGTGGGCTTGTGGAATTCACCCCTCCACTTT
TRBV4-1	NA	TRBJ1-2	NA	CASSQDQGSTYGYTF	TGCGCCAGCAGCCAAGATCAGGGTTCTACCTATGGCTACACCTTC
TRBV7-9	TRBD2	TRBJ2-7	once	CASSPGRAEQYF	TGTGCCAGCAGCCCGGGGAGGGCCGAGCAGTACTTC
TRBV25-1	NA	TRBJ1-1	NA	CASRAGGTEAFF	TGTGCCAGCAGGGCGGGTGGCACTGAAGCTTTCTTT
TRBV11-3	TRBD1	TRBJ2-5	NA	CASSLSTGEETQYF	TGTGCCAGCAGCTTATCTACAGGGGAAGAGACCCAGTACTTC
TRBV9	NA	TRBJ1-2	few	CASSGSGALVYGYTF	TGTGCCAGCAGCGGATCAGGGGCTTTGGTGTATGGCTACACCTTC
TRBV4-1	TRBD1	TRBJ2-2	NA	CASSQDIAGGTGELFF	TGCGCCAGCAGCCAAGATATAGCAGGGGGTACCGGGGAGCTGTTTTTT
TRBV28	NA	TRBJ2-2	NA	CASSQPGLFLFANTGELFF	TGTGCCAGCAGTCAACCGGGACTCTTCCTGTTCGCGAACACCGGGGAGCTGTTTTTT
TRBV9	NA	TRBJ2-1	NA	CASSGAEGSYNEQFF	TGTGCCAGCAGTGGCGCGGAGGGCTCCTACAATGAGCAGTTCTTC